Shown below are 13 T cell receptor beta chains from a single sample sequenced in a study of T-cell memory formation after mild COVID-19. MiXCR, applied by TCRdb to the 5' RACE reads, yields one record per CDR3 protein. The top ten clones hold approximately 13% of a sample with hundreds of thousands of distinct CDR3 sequences, approximately 29% of them seen once. The sequenced sample consisted of PBMCs or a T cell subset sorted from them (not recorded which). These receptors were obtained from an adult woman who had mild COVID-19 (a few samples of this study predate the infection). Cell type and time point are not known.

This clonotype has just a few counts. The chain has TRBV24-1 and TRBJ1-1; tentative D call: TRBD1 (5 bases). CDR3 size: 13 residues. V dropped 10 bases and J dropped 1 base, with 12 bases sitting between them. CDR1 and CDR2 from the germline V gene are KGHDR and SFDVKD. CDR3 protein: CATSPGGNTEAFF. CDR3 coding DNA: TGTGCCACTTCTCCCGGGGGGAACACTGAAGCTTTCTTT.

The V and J genes are TRBV5-6 and TRBJ2-7; a possible D gene is TRBD2 (5 bases). Germline CDR1 and CDR2: SGHDT and YYEEEE. The ends were cut back, 4 bases at V and 4 bases at J, with 18 bases in the middle. The CDR3 runs 15 residues. CDR3: CASSHRVRDAYEQYF. As DNA, the CDR3 is TGTGCCAGCAGCCATAGAGTACGGGATGCGTACGAGCAGTACTTC.

This clonotype came up a few times. V usage is TRBV12-3 or TRBV12-4 and J usage is TRBJ1-5; D remains ambiguous. V lost 4 bases, J lost 6 bases, and 10 bases lay in between. The CDR3 length is 13 residues. The CDR3 sequence is CASSSGGFQPQHF. Here the CDR3 DNA reads TGTGCCAGCAGTTCTGGAGGGTTTCAGCCCCAGCATTTT.

The chain carries TRBV4-1 and TRBJ1-1; D may be TRBD1 (6 bases). The V gene's germline CDR1 is MGHRA and CDR2 YSYEKL. V dropped 2 bases and J dropped 4 bases, with 14 bases sitting between them. The CDR3 sequence is 15 residues long. The CDR3 DNA is TGCGCCAGCAGCCAATCCAGGGGTTCTTCCACTGAAGCTTTCTTT. Its protein is CASSQSRGSSTEAFF.

The chain joins TRBV7-9 to TRBJ1-4, with D uncertain. The CDR3 length is 13 residues. Per the germline V gene, CDR1 is SEHNR and CDR2 is FQNEAQ (reference sequence). Trimming took off 5 bases at V and 8 bases at J, with 12 bases between the two ends. CDR3 loop: CASSVPSGEKLFF. CDR3 DNA sequence: TGTGCCAGCAGCGTCCCCTCCGGGGAAAAACTGTTTTTT.

CDR3 residues: CASSPRDREEQFF. The CDR3 DNA follows: TGTGCCAGCAGCCCCCGGGACAGAGAAGAGCAGTTCTTC. V usage is TRBV9 and J usage is TRBJ2-1; 7 bases are shared with TRBD1. V dropped 4 bases and J dropped 10; count of bases not matched to a gene: 8. In germline, CDR1 is SGDLS, CDR2 YYNGEE. This CDR3 is 13 amino acids long.

This clonotype was counted between two and nine times. The chain combines TRBV27 with TRBJ2-2; D remains unclear. The CDR3 totals 13 residues. The V gene lost 10 bases and the J gene lost 7 bases, with 16 bases spanning the gap. The germline CDR1 and CDR2 sequences are MNHEY and SMNVEV (reference sequence). The CDR3 reads CATLGVRGGELFF. In DNA form, the CDR3 reads TGTGCCACCCTAGGCGTGCGAGGCGGGGAGCTGTTTTTT.

This sequence joins TRBV2 and TRBJ2-3; a possible D gene is TRBD2 (5 bases). The germline V gene has CDR1 SNHLY and CDR2 FYNNEI. The CDR3 is 14 residues long. V lost 4 bases and J 1 base, leaving 9 bases between the germline ends. CDR3 nucleotide sequence: TGTGCCAGCAGTGCCGAGGAGGGCACAGATACGCAGTATTTT. Translating it yields CASSAEEGTDTQYF.

This clonotype was counted only a few times. The V call is TRBV5-1, the J call TRBJ2-3; TRBD1 agrees at 10 bases. V shed 0 bases, J shed 2 bases, and the junction held 3 bases outside the gene matches. In germline, CDR1 is SGHRS, CDR2 YFSETQ. The CDR3 totals 16 residues. The CDR3, as DNA: TGCGCCAGCAGCTTGGGACAGGGGGCGCCCACAGATACGCAGTATTTT. This sequence encodes CASSLGQGAPTDTQYF.

The chain is built from TRBV2 and TRBJ1-1, with D possibly matching TRBD1 (6 bases). The CDR3 is 16 amino acids. CDR1 SNHLY and CDR2 FYNNEI come from the germline V gene. V was cut by 1 base and J by 0 bases, with 12 bases left in between. The CDR3 region is CASSEGLGQLNTEAFF. The CDR3 nucleotides read TGTGCCAGCAGTGAAGGTCTAGGACAGCTGAACACTGAAGCTTTCTTT.

This clonotype appeared a few times. The CDR3 spells CASSAPRDRGDNEQFF. The CDR3 DNA follows: TGTGCCAGCAGCGCCCCCCGGGACAGGGGCGACAATGAGCAGTTCTTC. The rearrangement links TRBV9 to TRBJ2-1; 10 nucleotides line up with TRBD1. Germline V gives CDR1 SGDLS, CDR2 YYNGEE. V dropped 3 bases and J dropped 5; count of bases not matched to a gene: 8. The CDR3 loop spans 16 amino acids.

The chain employs TRBV25-1 and TRBJ2-5; a weak D match, TRBD2 (6 bases). Germline assignment: CDR1 MGHDK and CDR2 SYGVNS. Trimming cost V 4 bases and J 8 bases, with 11 bases left between them. This CDR3 has 12 amino acids. For the CDR3, the DNA is TGTGCCAGCAGTGTAACCGGGACTACCCAGTACTTC. It encodes CASSVTGTTQYF.

V usage is TRBV20-1 and J usage is TRBJ2-7, with 8 positions matching TRBD2. The CDR3 spans 15 residues. V was clipped by 0 bases and J by 3 bases; unmatched bases: 7. Looked up from germline, CDR1 is DFQATT and CDR2 is SNEGSKA (reference sequence). The CDR3 sequence is CSARDRRGGFYEQYF. DNA for the CDR3: TGCAGTGCTAGAGACCGCCGGGGGGGCTTCTACGAGCAGTACTTC.